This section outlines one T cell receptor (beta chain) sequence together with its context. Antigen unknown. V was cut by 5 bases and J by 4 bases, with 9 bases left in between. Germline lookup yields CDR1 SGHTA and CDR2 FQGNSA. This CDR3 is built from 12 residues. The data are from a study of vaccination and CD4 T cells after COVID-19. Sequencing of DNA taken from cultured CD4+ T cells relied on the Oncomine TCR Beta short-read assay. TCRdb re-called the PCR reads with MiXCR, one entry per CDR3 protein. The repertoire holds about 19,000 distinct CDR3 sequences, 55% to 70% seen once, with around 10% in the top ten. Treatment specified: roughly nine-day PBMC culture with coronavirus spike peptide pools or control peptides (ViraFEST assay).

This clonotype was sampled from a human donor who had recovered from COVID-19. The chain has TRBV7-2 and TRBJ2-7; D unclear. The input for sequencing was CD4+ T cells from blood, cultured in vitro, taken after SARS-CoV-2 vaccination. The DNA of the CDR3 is TGTGCCAGCAGCCAAAACCAGTACGAGCAGTACTTC. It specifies CASSQNQYEQYF.